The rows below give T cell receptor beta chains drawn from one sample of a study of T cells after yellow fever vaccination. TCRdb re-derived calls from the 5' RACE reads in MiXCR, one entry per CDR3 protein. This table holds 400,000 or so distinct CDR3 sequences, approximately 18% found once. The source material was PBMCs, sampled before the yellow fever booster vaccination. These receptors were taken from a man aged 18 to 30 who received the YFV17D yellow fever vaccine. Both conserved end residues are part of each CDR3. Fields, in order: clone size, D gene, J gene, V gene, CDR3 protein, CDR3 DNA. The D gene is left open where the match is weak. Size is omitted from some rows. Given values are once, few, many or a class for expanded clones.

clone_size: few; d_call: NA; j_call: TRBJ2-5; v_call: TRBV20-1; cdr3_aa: CSAIRGLETQYF; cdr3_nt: TGCAGTGCTATCAGGGGCTTAGAGACCCAGTACTTC
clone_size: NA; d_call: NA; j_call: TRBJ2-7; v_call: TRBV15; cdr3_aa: CATSSLDEQYF; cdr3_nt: TGTGCCACCAGCTCACTCGACGAGCAGTACTTC
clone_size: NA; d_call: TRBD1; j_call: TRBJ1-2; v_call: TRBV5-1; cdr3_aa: CASSSGDRVHGYTF; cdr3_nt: TGCGCCAGCAGCAGCGGAGACAGGGTCCATGGCTACACCTTC
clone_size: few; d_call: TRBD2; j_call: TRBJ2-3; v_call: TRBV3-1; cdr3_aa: CASSPHPAGVSDTQYF; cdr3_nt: TGTGCCAGCAGCCCTCATCCAGCGGGGGTATCAGATACGCAGTATTTT
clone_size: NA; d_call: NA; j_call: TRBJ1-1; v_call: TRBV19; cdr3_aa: CASSIGSVLTEAFF; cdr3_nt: TGTGCCAGTAGTATTGGTTCAGTTTTGACTGAAGCTTTCTTT
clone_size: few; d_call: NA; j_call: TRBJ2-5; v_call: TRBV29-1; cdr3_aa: CSVAVTAKETQYF; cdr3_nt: TGCAGCGTTGCTGTAACTGCCAAAGAGACCCAGTACTTC
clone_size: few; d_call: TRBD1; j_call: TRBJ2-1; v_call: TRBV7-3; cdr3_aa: CASSEQGANEQFF; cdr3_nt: TGTGCCAGCAGCGAACAGGGGGCGAACGAGCAGTTCTTC
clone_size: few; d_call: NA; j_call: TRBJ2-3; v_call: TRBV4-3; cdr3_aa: CASSPQSVLSFDTQYF; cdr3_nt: TGCGCCAGCAGCCCCCAGAGCGTTCTCTCCTTCGATACGCAGTATTTT
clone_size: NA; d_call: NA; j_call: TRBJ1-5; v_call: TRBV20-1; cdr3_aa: CSAREGGSGNQPQHF; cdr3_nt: TGCAGTGCTAGAGAGGGGGGGTCTGGCAATCAGCCCCAGCATTTT
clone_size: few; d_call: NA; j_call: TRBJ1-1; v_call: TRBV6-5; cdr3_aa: CASRDTENTEAFF; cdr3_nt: TGTGCCAGCAGGGACACGGAGAACACTGAAGCTTTCTTT
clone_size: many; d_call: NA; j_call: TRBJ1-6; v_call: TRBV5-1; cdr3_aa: CASSPASGSDYNSPLHF; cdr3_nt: TGCGCCAGCAGCCCGGCCTCGGGGAGCGACTATAATTCACCCCTCCACTTT
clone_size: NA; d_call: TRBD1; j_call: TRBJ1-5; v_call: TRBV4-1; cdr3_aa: CASSQIGQGNQPQHF; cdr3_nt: TGCGCCAGCAGCCAGATTGGACAGGGAAATCAGCCCCAGCATTTT
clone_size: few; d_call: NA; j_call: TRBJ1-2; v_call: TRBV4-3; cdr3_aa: CASSQDRQTTYGYTF; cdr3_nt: TGCGCCAGCAGCCAAGACCGGCAGACGACCTATGGCTACACCTTC
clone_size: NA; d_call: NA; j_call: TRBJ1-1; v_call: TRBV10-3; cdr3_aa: CAISEPGEEAFF; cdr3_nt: TGTGCCATCAGTGAGCCGGGGGAGGAAGCTTTCTTT
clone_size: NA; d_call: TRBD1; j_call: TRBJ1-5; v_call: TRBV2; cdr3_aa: CASRDRGNQPQHF; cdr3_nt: TGTGCCAGCCGGGACAGGGGCAATCAGCCCCAGCATTTT
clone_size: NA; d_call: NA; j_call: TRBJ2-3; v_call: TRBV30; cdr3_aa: CAWSLISPTDTQYF; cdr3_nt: TGTGCCTGGAGTCTGATCTCCCCCACAGATACGCAGTATTTT
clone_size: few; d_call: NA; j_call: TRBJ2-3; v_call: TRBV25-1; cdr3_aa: CASSEGLGTPTDTQYF; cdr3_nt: TGTGCCAGCAGTGAAGGGTTAGGGACCCCCACAGATACGCAGTATTTT
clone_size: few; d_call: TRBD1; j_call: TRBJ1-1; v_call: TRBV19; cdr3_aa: CASSPQGQGWTEAFF; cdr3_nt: TGTGCCAGTAGTCCTCAGGGACAGGGATGGACTGAAGCTTTCTTT
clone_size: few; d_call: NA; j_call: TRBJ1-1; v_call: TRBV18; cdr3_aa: CASSTVRGETEAFF; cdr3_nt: TGTGCCAGCTCAACGGTGCGGGGGGAGACTGAAGCTTTCTTT
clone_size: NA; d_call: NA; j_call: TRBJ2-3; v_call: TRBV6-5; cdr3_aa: CASSYLSGHSTDTQYF; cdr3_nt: TGTGCCAGCAGTTACCTAAGCGGTCACAGCACAGATACGCAGTATTTT
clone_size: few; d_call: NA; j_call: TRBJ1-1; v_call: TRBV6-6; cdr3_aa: CASSYTLNTEAFF; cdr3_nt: TGTGCCAGCAGTTACACCTTGAACACTGAAGCTTTCTTT
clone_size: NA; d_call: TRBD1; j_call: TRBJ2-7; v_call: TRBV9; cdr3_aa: CASSAHPGQASYEQYF; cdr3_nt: TGTGCCAGCAGCGCCCACCCAGGACAGGCGTCCTACGAGCAGTACTTC
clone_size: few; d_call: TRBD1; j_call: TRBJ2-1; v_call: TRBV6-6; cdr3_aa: CASSSPGQLDNEQFF; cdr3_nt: TGTGCCAGCAGTTCGCCGGGACAGTTGGACAATGAGCAGTTCTTC
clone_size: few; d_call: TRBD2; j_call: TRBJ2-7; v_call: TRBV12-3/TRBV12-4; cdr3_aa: CASSPGGKNF; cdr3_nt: TGTGCCAGCAGCCCGGGGGGTAAGAACTTC